These 27 T cell receptor beta chains originate from one sample sequenced in a study of cytomegalovirus exposure and HLA in healthy donors. The PCR made use of 60 Vbeta and 13 Jbeta primers. Sequencing was performed with immunoSEQ multiplex PCR; in TCRdb, only in-frame clones are kept and a portion is missing. The sample includes some 140,000 clones, approximately 75% of them seen just once. Sequenced material: PBMCs. These receptors all come from a man younger than 35 in good health and CMV-seronegative.

This chain joins TRBV6-5 and TRBJ2-7; the match to TRBD1 covers 8 bases. Germline V gene data show CDR1 as MNHEY and CDR2 as SVGAGI. This CDR3 has 15 residues. Trimming took 6 bases from V and 1 from J; bases not matched to a gene: 8. The CDR3 reads CASSPRTGTSYEQYV. The CDR3 nucleotides are TGTGCCAGCAGCCCAAGGACAGGGACGTCCTACGAGCAGTACGTC.

The sample holds one count of this clone. This chain links TRBV30 with TRBJ2-3; 11 nucleotides align to TRBD2. Germline CDR1 is GTSNPN and CDR2 is SVGIG (reference sequence). V lost 5 bases, J lost 4 bases, and 8 bases stayed unmatched. The CDR3 spans 15 residues. CDR3 loop: CAWLSSGGAPDTQYF. DNA of the CDR3: TGTGCCTGGCTAAGTAGCGGGGGGGCCCCAGATACGCAGTATTTT. Full variable domain (outside the CDR3, taken from reference TRBV30 and TRBJ2-3): SQTIHQWPATLVQPVGSPLSLECTVEGTSNPNLYWYRQAAGRGLQLLFYSVGIGQISSEVPQNLSASRPQDRQFILSSKKLLLSDSGFYLCAWLSSGGAPDTQYFGPGTRLTVL.

This chain connects TRBV4-2 to TRBJ2-5; D possibly corresponds to TRBD2 (7 bases). Germline lookup yields CDR1 LGHNA and CDR2 YNFKEQ. This CDR3 is 16 amino acids long. Deletions cut 4 bases from V and 1 base from J, with 16 bases between. The CDR3 loop reads CASSPLGGTTQETQYF. CDR3 nucleotides: TGTGCCAGCAGCCCTTTAGGGGGGACTACCCAAGAGACCCAGTACTTC.

Concerning this clone itself: A junction boundary mismatches the germline segment, possibly from a read error. This chain connects TRBV6-4 to TRBJ2-4; D is possibly TRBD2 (6 bases). CDR3 length: 19 residues. Germline V gene data show CDR1 as MRHNA and CDR2 as SNTAGT. CDR3 sequence (DNA): TGTGCCAGCAGGCAAAAGTCTAGAGGAGGGGACGCAAGCCGGAACAGTCAGTACTTC. The encoded protein is CASRQKSRGGDASRNSQYF.

This chain connects TRBV5-8 to TRBJ2-5; 11 positions agree with TRBD2. CDR3 size: 13 residues. From germline, CDR1 is SGHTS and CDR2 YDEGEE. Unmatched junction bases numbered 0, after V lost 5 bases and J lost 3 bases. The CDR3 DNA is TGTGCCAGCAGGGGACTAGCGGAAGAGACCCAGTACTTC. Translated, it gives CASRGLAEETQYF.

The rearrangement links TRBV28 to TRBJ1-1; maybe TRBD1 (6 bases). The V end was cut by 6 bases, the J end by 4 bases, with 18 bases between. The CDR3 length is 15 residues. In germline, CDR1 is MDHEN, CDR2 SYDVKM. For the CDR3, the DNA is TGTGCCAGCAGCCCTGTGGGGGGGCGAAGCACTGAAGCTTTCTTT. Its translation is CASSPVGGRSTEAFF.

This clone has only one observation. The V and J genes are TRBV18 and TRBJ1-3; the D gene is possibly TRBD1 (6 bases). Germline loops: CDR1 KGHSH, CDR2 LQKENI. V was clipped by 3 bases and J by 0 bases, with 9 bases between them. The CDR3 sequence is 15 residues long. This CDR3 reads CASSPSGVSGNTIYF. The CDR3 nucleotides are TGTGCCAGCTCACCCTCAGGGGTCTCTGGAAACACCATATATTTT.

The rearrangement links TRBV5-5 to TRBJ1-3; 10 bases fit TRBD1. CDR3 length: 15 residues. After removal of 3 bases from V and 3 bases from J, the junction contained 3 bases not matched to a gene. The V gene's germline CDR1 is SGHKS and CDR2 YYEKEE (reference sequence). This CDR3 is CASSWDRGSGNTIYF. CDR3 DNA sequence: TGTGCCAGCAGCTGGGACAGGGGTAGTGGAAACACCATATATTTT.

To note about this clone: The germline gene is not matched at one end of the junction; a read error may be the cause. The same CDR3 arises from other DNA sequences in this sample as well. The rearrangement uses TRBV7-2 and TRBJ1-5, with D tentatively TRBD1 (5 bases). Germline V gene sequence: CDR1 SGHTA, CDR2 FQGNSA. The CDR3 consists of 17 residues. The CDR3 coding sequence is TGCGCCAGCAGCTTATCGTGGGGGGGGGAGGGCAATCAGCCCCAGCATTTT. Its translation is CASSLSWGGEGNQPQHF.

This clone was recorded once. The chain couples TRBV5-6 to TRBJ2-5; D perhaps matches TRBD2 (7 bases). V lost 4 bases, J lost 4 bases, and 14 bases lay in between. This CDR3 comprises 14 residues. Germline V gene sequence: CDR1 SGHDT, CDR2 YYEEEE. The CDR3 DNA follows: TGTGCCAGCAGCCGGGGGGCAGGGGCAGAGACCCAGTACTTC. Its translation is CASSRGAGAETQYF. The full variable domain, completed using reference TRBV5-6 and TRBJ2-5, is DAGVTQSPTHLIKTRGQQVTLRCSPKSGHDTVSWYQQALGQGPQFIFQYYEEEERQRGNFPDRFSGHQFPNYSSELNVNALLLGDSALYLCASSRGAGAETQYFGPGTRLLVL.

The V gene is TRBV29-1, the J gene TRBJ1-1, with TRBD1 matching 9 bases. Germline V CDR1 and CDR2: SQVTM, ANQGSEA. The junction had 12 bases not matched to a gene; V was cut back by 7 bases and J by 0 bases. The CDR3 runs to 16 residues. CDR3 DNA: TGCAGCGGTCGCCGAGGGACAGGGAGCATGAACACTGAAGCTTTCTTT. This encodes CSGRRGTGSMNTEAFF.

V usage is TRBV5-1 and J usage is TRBJ1-1; possibly TRBD1 for D (6 bases). Looked up from germline, CDR1 is SGHRS and CDR2 is YFSETQ. This CDR3 has 14 amino acids. The V end lost 0 bases, the J end lost 3 bases, and 9 bases lay between the germline ends. The CDR3, as DNA: TGCGCCAGCAGCTTGGAGCAGGGGCACACTGAAGCTTTCTTT. Its protein product is CASSLEQGHTEAFF. The variable domain in full, with the rest retrieved from reference TRBV5-1 and TRBJ1-1, is KAGVTQTPRYLIKTRGQQVTLSCSPISGHRSVSWYQQTPGQGLQFLFEYFSETQRNKGNFPGRFSGRQFSNSRSEMNVSTLELGDSALYLCASSLEQGHTEAFFGQGTRLTVV.

This chain connects TRBV6-1 to TRBJ1-5; 10 bases are a match to TRBD1. V dropped 9 bases and J dropped 5; count of bases not matched to a gene: 10. The CDR3 consists of 15 residues. Germline values: CDR1 MNHNS, CDR2 SASEGT. CDR3 sequence: CASGVGTGDYQPQHF. The CDR3, as DNA: TGTGCCAGTGGGGTGGGGACAGGGGACTATCAGCCCCAGCATTTT.

This clone was picked up one time. The V gene is TRBV27, the J gene TRBJ1-2; 11 positions agree with TRBD1. CDR1 MNHEY and CDR2 SMNVEV come from the germline V gene (reference sequence). Trimming at V came to 4 bases and at J to 4 bases, leaving 8 bases not matched to a gene. This CDR3 contains 16 residues. The CDR3 is CASSSPPGQGAYGYTF. DNA for the CDR3: TGTGCCAGCAGTTCTCCCCCTGGACAGGGGGCCTATGGCTACACCTTC.

The chain joins TRBV5-1 to TRBJ2-3; D remains unclear. V lost 2 bases and J 6 bases, leaving 22 bases between the germline ends. CDR1 SGHRS and CDR2 YFSETQ come from the germline V gene. The CDR3 runs to 17 residues. DNA for the CDR3: TGCGCCAGCAGCTTTCTTTTGGCAACTACGATTTCGGATACGCAGTATTTT. Its translation: CASSFLLATTISDTQYF. Using reference TRBV5-1 and TRBJ2-3 for the parts outside the CDR3, the full variable domain is KAGVTQTPRYLIKTRGQQVTLSCSPISGHRSVSWYQQTPGQGLQFLFEYFSETQRNKGNFPGRFSGRQFSNSRSEMNVSTLELGDSALYLCASSFLLATTISDTQYFGPGTRLTVL.

This chain connects TRBV7-6 to TRBJ1-4; D unclear. Germline lookup yields CDR1 SGHVS and CDR2 FNYEAQ. Trimming pared 0 bases from V and 14 bases from J, leaving 19 bases between. The CDR3 has 15 residues. CDR3 sequence: CASSLASGSIDGLFF. CDR3 coding DNA: TGTGCCAGCAGCTTAGCTTCCGGATCGATCGACGGGCTGTTTTTT.

This chain links TRBV6-5 with TRBJ1-1; D ambiguous. The CDR3 consists of 13 residues. Trimming pared 10 bases from V and 0 bases from J, leaving 12 bases between. Germline CDR1 MNHEY, CDR2 SVGAGI. For the CDR3, the DNA is TGTGCCACTACCGGGCGGGTGAACACTGAAGCTTTCTTT. Its translation is CATTGRVNTEAFF.

The chain carries TRBV4-2 and TRBJ1-4; 10 bases fit TRBD1. J lost 6 bases, V lost 3 bases, and 4 bases had no gene match. Germline CDR1 is LGHNA and CDR2 is YNFKEQ. This CDR3 region has 15 residues. The CDR3 reads CASSHDGTGDEKLFF. The CDR3 DNA follows: TGTGCCAGCAGCCATGACGGGACAGGGGATGAAAAACTGTTTTTT.

The count of this clone is one. The J gene is TRBJ2-1, the V gene TRBV5-1, with a weak D call TRBD2 (6 bases). There are 15 residues in the CDR3. Germline assignment: CDR1 SGHRS and CDR2 YFSETQ. Trimming stripped 0 bases from V and 4 bases from J, with 11 bases between. CDR3 nucleotides: TGCGCCAGCAGCTTGGAAGTGGCGGGATACAATGAGCAGTTCTTC. Its translation: CASSLEVAGYNEQFF.

The chain couples TRBV7-9 to TRBJ2-7; D might be TRBD1 (5 bases). Between the trimmed V and J ends, which lost 2 bases and 0 bases, there was a span of 11 bases. CDR3 length equals 15 residues. CDR1 SEHNR and CDR2 FQNEAQ come from the germline V gene (reference sequence). CDR3 loop: CASSLSTGLSYEQYF. The CDR3, as DNA: TGTGCCAGCAGCTTATCTACAGGTCTCTCCTACGAGCAGTACTTC. Filled out from reference TRBV7-9 and TRBJ2-7, the complete variable domain reads DTGVSQNPRHKITKRGQNVTFRCDPISEHNRLYWYRQTLGQGPEFLTYFQNEAQLEKSRLLSDRFSAERPKGSFSTLEIQRTEQGDSAMYLCASSLSTGLSYEQYFGPGTRLTVT.

The chain has TRBV10-3 and TRBJ1-1, with D perhaps TRBD1 (6 bases). Germline CDR1 reads ENHRY; CDR2 reads SYGVKD. With 6 bases removed from V and 1 base from J, the gap between germline ends came to 9 bases. The CDR3 extends over 13 amino acids. The DNA of the CDR3 is TGTGCCATCAGGGGACAACGGAACACTGAAGCTTTCTTT. Protein sequence: CAIRGQRNTEAFF.

The gene calls are TRBV7-2 and TRBJ2-4, with D perhaps TRBD2 (5 bases). This CDR3 spans 19 amino acids. The germline CDR1 and CDR2 sequences are SGHTA and FQGNSA. V was pared by 4 bases and J by 0 bases, with 22 bases between. The DNA for the CDR3 is TGTGCCAGCAGCTCCGGCGCACTTAGAGCGACTAAAGCCAAAAACATTCAGTACTTC. Translation gives CASSSGALRATKAKNIQYF.

The chain is built from TRBV27 and TRBJ1-6, with D hard to call. CDR3 size: 13 residues. V was pared by 3 bases and J by 10 bases, with 10 bases between. Germline V gene lookup returns CDR1 MNHEY and CDR2 SMNVEV (reference sequence). The CDR3 region is CASSFDRLSPLHF. The CDR3 nucleotides read TGTGCCAGCAGTTTCGATAGACTCTCACCCCTCCACTTT.

Here the CDR3 DNA reads TGTGCCAGCTCACCGAGTCTCGATCAGCCCCAGCATTTT. This encodes CASSPSLDQPQHF. V gene TRBV18 combines with J gene TRBJ1-5; D not resolved. Trimming cost V 3 bases and J 5 bases, with 8 bases left between them. Per the germline V gene, CDR1 is KGHSH and CDR2 is LQKENI. The CDR3 is made up of 13 amino acids.

The chain combines TRBV30 with TRBJ2-3; D perhaps matches TRBD1 (6 bases). This CDR3 comprises 14 residues. CDR1 is GTSNPN, CDR2 SVGIG, per germline (reference sequence). V lost 3 bases and J 0 bases, leaving 10 bases between the germline ends. For the CDR3, the DNA is TGTGCCTGGAGCCGGACAGTTAGCACAGATACGCAGTATTTT. It specifies CAWSRTVSTDTQYF.

The chain links TRBV4-1 to TRBJ1-1, with unresolved D. Per germline, CDR1 MGHRA and CDR2 YSYEKL. The CDR3 is 15 amino acids. Trimming cost V 4 bases and J 0 bases, with 12 bases left between them. Here the CDR3 DNA reads TGCGCCAGCAGCCCGGGGAGAGGGTTGAACACTGAAGCTTTCTTT. Translating gives CASSPGRGLNTEAFF.

As DNA, the CDR3 is TGTGCCAGCAGCTTTAACGTTGACGGGACCATATATTTT. It encodes CASSFNVDGTIYF. The rearrangement uses TRBV7-9 and TRBJ1-3; D not certain. Germline assignment: CDR1 SEHNR and CDR2 FQNEAQ (reference sequence). This CDR3 region has 13 residues. Trimming removed 3 bases at V and 10 bases at J, with 13 bases between.